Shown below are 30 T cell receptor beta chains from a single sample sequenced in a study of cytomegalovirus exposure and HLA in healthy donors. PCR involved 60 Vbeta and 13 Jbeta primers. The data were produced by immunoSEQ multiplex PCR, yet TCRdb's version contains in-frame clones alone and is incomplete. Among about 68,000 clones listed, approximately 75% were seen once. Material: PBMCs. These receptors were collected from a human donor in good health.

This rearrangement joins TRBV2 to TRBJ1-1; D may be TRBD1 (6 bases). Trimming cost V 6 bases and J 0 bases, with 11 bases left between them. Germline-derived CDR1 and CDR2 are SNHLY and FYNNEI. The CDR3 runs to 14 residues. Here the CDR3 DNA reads TGTGCCAGCAGAGATACAGGGATGAACACTGAAGCTTTCTTT. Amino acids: CASRDTGMNTEAFF.

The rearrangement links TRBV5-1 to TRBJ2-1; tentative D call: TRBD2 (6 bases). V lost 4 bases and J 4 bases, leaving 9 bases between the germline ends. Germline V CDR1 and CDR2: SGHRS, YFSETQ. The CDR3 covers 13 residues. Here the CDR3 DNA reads TGCGCCAGCAGCCCGGGGGATTACAATGAGCAGTTCTTC. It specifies CASSPGDYNEQFF.

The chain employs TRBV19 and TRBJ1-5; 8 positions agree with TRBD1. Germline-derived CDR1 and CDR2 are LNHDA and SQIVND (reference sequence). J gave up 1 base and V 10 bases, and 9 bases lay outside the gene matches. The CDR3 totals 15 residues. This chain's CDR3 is CATRDRGLSNQPQHF. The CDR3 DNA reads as TGTGCCACACGAGACAGGGGATTGAGCAATCAGCCCCAGCATTTT.

The CDR3 reads CASSSDRYEQYF. The CDR3 DNA reads TGTGCCAGCAGCTCGGACAGATACGAGCAGTACTTC. The V and J genes are TRBV7-3 and TRBJ2-7; a weak D match, TRBD1 (6 bases). This CDR3 comprises 12 residues. Germline assignment: CDR1 SGHTA and CDR2 FQGTGA. The ends were cut back, 4 bases at V and 4 bases at J, with 8 bases in the middle. The full variable domain, its missing parts supplied by reference TRBV7-3 and TRBJ2-7, is GAGVSQTPSNKVTEKGKYVELRCDPISGHTALYWYRQSLGQGPEFLIYFQGTGAADDSGLPNDRFFAVRPEGSVSTLKIQRTERGDSAVYLCASSSDRYEQYFGPGTRLTVT.

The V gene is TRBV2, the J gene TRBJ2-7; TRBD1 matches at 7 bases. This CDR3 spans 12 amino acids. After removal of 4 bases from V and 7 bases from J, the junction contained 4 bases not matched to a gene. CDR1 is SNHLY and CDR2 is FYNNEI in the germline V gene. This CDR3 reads CASSADRVEQYF. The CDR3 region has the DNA TGTGCCAGCAGTGCTGACAGGGTAGAGCAGTACTTC.

The CDR3 nucleotides read TGTGCCAGCAGCTTCGGACAGGGGGAGACCTATGGCTACACCTTC. It translates to CASSFGQGETYGYTF. The chain combines TRBV7-8 with TRBJ1-2, with 10 bases lining up with TRBD1. The CDR3 is made up of 15 amino acids. Trimming cost V 3 bases and J 4 bases; bases outside gene matches: 5. Germline V gene lookup returns CDR1 SGHVS and CDR2 FQNEAQ.

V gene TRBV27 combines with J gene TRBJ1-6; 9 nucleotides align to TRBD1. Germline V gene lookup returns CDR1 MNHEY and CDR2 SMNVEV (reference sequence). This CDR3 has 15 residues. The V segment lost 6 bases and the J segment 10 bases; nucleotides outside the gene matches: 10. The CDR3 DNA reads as TGTGCCAGCAGCCTACGACAGGGGGGGAACTCACCCCTCCACTTT. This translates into CASSLRQGGNSPLHF.

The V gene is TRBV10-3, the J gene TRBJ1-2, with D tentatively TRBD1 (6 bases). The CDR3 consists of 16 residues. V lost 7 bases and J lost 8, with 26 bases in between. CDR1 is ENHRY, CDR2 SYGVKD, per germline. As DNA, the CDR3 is TGTGCCATCACCCAGACAGGCGGGAGAGCCCCCCGGGGCTACACCTTC. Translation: CAITQTGGRAPRGYTF.

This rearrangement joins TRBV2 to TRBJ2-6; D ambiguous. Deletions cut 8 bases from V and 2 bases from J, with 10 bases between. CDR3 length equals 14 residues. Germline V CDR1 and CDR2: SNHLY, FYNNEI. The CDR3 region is CASRLETGANVLTF. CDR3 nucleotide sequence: TGTGCCAGCCGCCTGGAGACTGGGGCCAACGTCCTGACTTTC. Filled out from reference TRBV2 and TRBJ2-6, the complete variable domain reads EPEVTQTPSHQVTQMGQEVILRCVPISNHLYFYWYRQILGQKVEFLVSFYNNEISEKSEIFDDQFSVERPDGSNFTLKIRSTKLEDSAMYFCASRLETGANVLTFGAGSRLTVL.

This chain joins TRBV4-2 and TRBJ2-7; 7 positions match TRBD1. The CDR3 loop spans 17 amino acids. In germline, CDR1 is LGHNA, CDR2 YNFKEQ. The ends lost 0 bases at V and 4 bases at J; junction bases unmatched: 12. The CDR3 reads CASSQDMRGGMLYEQYF. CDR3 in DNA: TGTGCCAGCAGCCAAGATATGAGAGGGGGCATGTTGTACGAGCAGTACTTC.

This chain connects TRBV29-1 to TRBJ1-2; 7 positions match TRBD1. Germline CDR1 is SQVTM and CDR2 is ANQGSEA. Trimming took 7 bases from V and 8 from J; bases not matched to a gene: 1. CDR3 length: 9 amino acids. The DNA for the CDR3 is TGCAGCGCAGGGGGAGGCTACACCTTC. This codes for CSAGGGYTF. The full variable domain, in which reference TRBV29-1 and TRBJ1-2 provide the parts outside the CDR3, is SAVISQKPSRDICQRGTSLTIQCQVDSQVTMMFWYRQQPGQSLTLIATANQGSEATYESGFVIDKFPISRPNLTFSTLTVSNMSPEDSSIYLCSAGGGYTFGSGTRLTVV.

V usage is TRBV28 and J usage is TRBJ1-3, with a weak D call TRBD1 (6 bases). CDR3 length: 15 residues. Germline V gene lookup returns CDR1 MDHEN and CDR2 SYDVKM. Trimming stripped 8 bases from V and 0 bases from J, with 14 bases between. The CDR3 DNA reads TGTGCCAGCGAGGGCGGCAGGGGCTCTGGAAACACCATATATTTT. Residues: CASEGGRGSGNTIYF.

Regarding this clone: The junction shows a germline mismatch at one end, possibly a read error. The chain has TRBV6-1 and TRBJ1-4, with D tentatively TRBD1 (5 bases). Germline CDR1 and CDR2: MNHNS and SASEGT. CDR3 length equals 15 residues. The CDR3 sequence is CASSEERAQGEKLFF. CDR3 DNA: TGTGCCAGCAGCGAAGAAAGGGCCCAGGGTGAAAAACTGTTTTTT.

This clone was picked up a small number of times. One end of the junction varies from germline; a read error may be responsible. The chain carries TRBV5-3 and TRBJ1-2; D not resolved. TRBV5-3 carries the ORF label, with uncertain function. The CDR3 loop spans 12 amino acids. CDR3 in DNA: TGTGCCAGAAGTTTGTCTAACTATGGCTACCCCTTC. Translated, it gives CARSLSNYGYPF.

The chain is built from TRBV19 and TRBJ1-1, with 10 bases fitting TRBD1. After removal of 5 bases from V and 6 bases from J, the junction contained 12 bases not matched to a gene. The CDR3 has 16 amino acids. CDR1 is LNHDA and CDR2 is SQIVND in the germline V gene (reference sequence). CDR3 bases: TGTGCCAGTAGTCCCGCCCCGGACAGGGGGATTCCTGAAGCTTTCTTT. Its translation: CASSPAPDRGIPEAFF.

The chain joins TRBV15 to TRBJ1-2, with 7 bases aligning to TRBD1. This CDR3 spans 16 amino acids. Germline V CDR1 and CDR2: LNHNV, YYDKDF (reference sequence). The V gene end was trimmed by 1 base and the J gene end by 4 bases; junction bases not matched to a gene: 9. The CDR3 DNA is TGTGCCACCAGCAGAGGGGGCAGGGGGAAGTCCTATGGCTACACCTTC. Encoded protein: CATSRGGRGKSYGYTF. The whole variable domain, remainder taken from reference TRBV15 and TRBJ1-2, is DAMVIQNPRYQVTQFGKPVTLSCSQTLNHNVMYWYQQKSSQAPKLLFHYYDKDFNNEADTPDNFQSRRPNTSFCFLDIRSPGLGDTAMYLCATSRGGRGKSYGYTFGSGTRLTVV.

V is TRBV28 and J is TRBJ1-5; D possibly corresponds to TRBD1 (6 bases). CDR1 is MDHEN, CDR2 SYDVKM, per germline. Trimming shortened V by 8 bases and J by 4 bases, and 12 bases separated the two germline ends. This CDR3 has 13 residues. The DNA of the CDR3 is TGTGCCAGCTTCCAAGGGGGTAATCAGCCCCAGCATTTT. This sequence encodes CASFQGGNQPQHF.

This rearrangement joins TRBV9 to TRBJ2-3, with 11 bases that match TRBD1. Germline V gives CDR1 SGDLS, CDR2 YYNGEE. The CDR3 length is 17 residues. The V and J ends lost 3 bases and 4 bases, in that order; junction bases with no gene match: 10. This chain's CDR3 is CASSARDRGVEADTQYF. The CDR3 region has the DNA TGTGCCAGCAGCGCACGGGACAGGGGGGTAGAAGCAGATACGCAGTATTTT.

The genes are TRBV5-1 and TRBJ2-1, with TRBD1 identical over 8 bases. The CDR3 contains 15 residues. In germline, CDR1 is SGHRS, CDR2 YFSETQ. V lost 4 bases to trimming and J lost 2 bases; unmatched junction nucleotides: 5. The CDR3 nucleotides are TGCGCCAGCAGCCAAGGACAGGGCCCCTACAATGAGCAGTTCTTC. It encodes CASSQGQGPYNEQFF.

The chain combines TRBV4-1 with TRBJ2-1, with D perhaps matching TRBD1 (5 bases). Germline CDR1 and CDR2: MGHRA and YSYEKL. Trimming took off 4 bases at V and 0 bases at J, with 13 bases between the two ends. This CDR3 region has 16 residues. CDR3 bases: TGCGCCAGCAGCCCCCCCTTTCAGGGCTCCTACAATGAGCAGTTCTTC. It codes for CASSPPFQGSYNEQFF.

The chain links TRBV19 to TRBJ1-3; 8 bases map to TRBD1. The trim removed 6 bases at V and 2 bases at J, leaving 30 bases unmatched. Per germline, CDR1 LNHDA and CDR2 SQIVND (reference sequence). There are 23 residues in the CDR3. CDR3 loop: CASRVQGAPFIIINSVTGNTIYF. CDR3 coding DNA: TGTGCCAGTAGAGTTCAGGGGGCGCCTTTTATTATTATCAATTCGGTCACTGGAAACACCATATATTTT.

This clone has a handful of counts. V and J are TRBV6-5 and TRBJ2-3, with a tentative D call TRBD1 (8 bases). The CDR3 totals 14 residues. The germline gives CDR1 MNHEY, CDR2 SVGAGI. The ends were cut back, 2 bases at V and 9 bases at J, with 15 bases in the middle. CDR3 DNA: TGTGCCAGCAGTTACCCAGGACAGGGAGGGACGCAGTATTTT. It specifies CASSYPGQGGTQYF.

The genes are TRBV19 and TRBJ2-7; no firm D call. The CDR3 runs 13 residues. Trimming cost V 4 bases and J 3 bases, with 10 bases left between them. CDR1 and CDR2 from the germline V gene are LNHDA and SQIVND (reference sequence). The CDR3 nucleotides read TGTGCCAGTAGTAAGAACAGAAGCTACGAGCAGTACTTC. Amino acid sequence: CASSKNRSYEQYF.

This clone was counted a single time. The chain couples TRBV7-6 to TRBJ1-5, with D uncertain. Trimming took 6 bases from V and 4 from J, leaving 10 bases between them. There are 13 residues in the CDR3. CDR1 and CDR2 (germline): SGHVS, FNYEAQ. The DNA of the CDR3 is TGTGCCAGCAGTGGAGACGGGAATCAGCCCCAGCATTTT. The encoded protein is CASSGDGNQPQHF.

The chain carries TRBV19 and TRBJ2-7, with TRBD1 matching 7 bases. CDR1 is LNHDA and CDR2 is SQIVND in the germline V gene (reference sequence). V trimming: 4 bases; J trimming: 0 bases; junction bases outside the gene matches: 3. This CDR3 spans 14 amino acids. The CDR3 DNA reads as TGTGCCAGTAGTACCGGACAGGCCTCCTACGAGCAGTACTTC. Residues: CASSTGQASYEQYF.

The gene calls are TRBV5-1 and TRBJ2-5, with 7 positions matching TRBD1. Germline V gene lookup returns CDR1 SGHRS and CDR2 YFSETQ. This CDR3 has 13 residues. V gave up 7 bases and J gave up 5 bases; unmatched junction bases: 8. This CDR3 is CASGRGGVETQYF. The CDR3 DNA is TGCGCCAGCGGGAGAGGGGGCGTTGAGACCCAGTACTTC.

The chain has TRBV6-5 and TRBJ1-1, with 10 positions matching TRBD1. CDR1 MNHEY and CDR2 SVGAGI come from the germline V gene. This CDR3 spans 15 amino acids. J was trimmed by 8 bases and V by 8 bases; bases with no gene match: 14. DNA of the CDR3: TGTGCCAGCCTGAACGCCGGGACAGGGGAATTAGAAGCTTTCTTT. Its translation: CASLNAGTGELEAFF.

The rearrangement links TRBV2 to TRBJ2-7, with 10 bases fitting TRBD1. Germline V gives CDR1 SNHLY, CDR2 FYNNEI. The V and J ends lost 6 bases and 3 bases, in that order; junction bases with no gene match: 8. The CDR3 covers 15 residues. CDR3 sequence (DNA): TGTGCCAGCAGCCGTGGACAGGGGGAGAACTACGAGCAGTACTTC. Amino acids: CASSRGQGENYEQYF.

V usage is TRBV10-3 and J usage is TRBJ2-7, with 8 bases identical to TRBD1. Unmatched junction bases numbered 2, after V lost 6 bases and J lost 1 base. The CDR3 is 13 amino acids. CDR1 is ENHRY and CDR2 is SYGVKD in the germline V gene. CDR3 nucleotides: TGTGCCATCAGAGACAGGGGATCCTACGAGCAGTACTTC. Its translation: CAIRDRGSYEQYF.

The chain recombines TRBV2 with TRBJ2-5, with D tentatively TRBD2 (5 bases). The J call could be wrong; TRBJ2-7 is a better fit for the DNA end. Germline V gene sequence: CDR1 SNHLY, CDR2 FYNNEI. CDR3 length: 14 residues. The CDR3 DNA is TGTGCCAGCAGCCCGAGCCAAACGGGGTACGAGCAGTACTTC. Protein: CASSPSQTGYEQYF.